This TCR beta chain originates from a study of beta chain features in type 1 diabetes. Study-wide points: Within each of all four CD4+ subsets, Type 1 diabetes patients had TCRB CDR3s that were moderately but significantly shorter.

Sequencing targeted expressed TCRB transcripts, as all isolated RNA had been reverse transcribed. Libraries were prepared by immunoSEQ multiplex PCR; TCRdb keeps only in-frame clonotypes and omits some of them. The data contain around 500,000 clones, 10% to 12% of them singletons. Comment on this clone: The antigen remains undetermined.

Sample: naive CD4+ T cells from blood. The TCR originated in a woman in her late teens or twenties in good health.

The CDR3 DNA follows: TGTGCCAGCAGCTTGCAACAGGGGGCTGGGTCTGCAGCTTTCTTT. It encodes CASSLQQGAGSAAFF. The V and J genes are TRBV7-2 and TRBJ1-1; 9 nucleotides line up with TRBD1. V trimming: 3 bases; J trimming: 10 bases; junction bases outside the gene matches: 12. The CDR3 has 15 amino acids. Germline V lookup: CDR1 SGHTA, CDR2 FQGNSA.